Detailed here is one T cell receptor beta chain. This sample is part of a study of cytomegalovirus exposure and HLA in healthy donors. With 60 Vbeta and 13 Jbeta primers, the PCR was carried out. Sequencing used immunoSEQ multiplex PCR; TCRdb keeps in-frame clones, though not all of them. In the table there are over 150,000 clones, approximately 80% of which are singletons. Sequencing used PBMCs. The origin of this receptor is a woman between 50 and 59 years old in good health and CMV-seropositive.

The CDR3 DNA reads TGTGCCAGCAGTTTATCGGCAATAGCGGGGATCATCTCCTACAATGAGCAGTTCTTC. Its translation is CASSLSAIAGIISYNEQFF. This rearrangement joins TRBV27 to TRBJ2-1; 8 bases agree with TRBD2. This CDR3 contains 19 residues. Germline V gene data show CDR1 as MNHEY and CDR2 as SMNVEV (reference sequence). The V and J ends lost 0 bases and 0 bases, in that order; junction bases with no gene match: 10.